This TCR beta chain was sequenced during a study of blood T cells in healthy people across ages. Using a J-beta primer mix together with a sample-barcoded 5' primer, a second PCR was run for roughly 7 to 12 cycles. TCRdb analysed the 5' RACE reads with MiXCR anew, one entry per CDR3 protein. The sample lists about 1.8 million distinct CDR3 sequences, less than 50% seen once, with more than 2% in the top ten. The CDR3 sequence is 17 residues long. The ends lost 0 bases at V and 1 base at J; junction bases unmatched: 5. Germline CDR1 SGHRS, CDR2 YFSETQ. What was sequenced was blood. The clonotype comes from a middle-aged woman in good health. V gene TRBV5-1 combines with J gene TRBJ2-1; 9 bases are shared with TRBD2. The CDR3 here is CASSLVSGGRSYNEQFF. As DNA, the CDR3 is TGCGCCAGCAGCTTGGTTAGCGGGGGTCGTTCCTACAATGAGCAGTTCTTC.